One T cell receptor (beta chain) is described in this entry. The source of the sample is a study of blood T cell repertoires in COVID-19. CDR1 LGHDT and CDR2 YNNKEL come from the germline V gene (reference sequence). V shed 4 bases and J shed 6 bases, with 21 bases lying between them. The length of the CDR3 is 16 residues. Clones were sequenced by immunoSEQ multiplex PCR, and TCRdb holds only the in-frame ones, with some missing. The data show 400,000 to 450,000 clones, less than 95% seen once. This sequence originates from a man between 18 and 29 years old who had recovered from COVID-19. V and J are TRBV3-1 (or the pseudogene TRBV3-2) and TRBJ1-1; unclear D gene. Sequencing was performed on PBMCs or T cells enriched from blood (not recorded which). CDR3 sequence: CASSPLGPIKRAEAFF. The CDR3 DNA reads TGTGCCAGCAGCCCCCTAGGCCCGATAAAAAGAGCTGAAGCTTTCTTT.